This T cell receptor (beta chain) originates from a study of OX40 agonist ivuxolimab in advanced cancers. Study-wide points: More expanded clones were seen, on average, in CD8+ T cells than in CD4+. At 0.1 to 3.0 mg/kg, CD4+ and CD8+ blood T cells expanded clonally by week 6. Low levels of normalized T-cell clonal expansion also appeared in some nonresponders.

To note about this clone: Its antigen is undetermined.

The germline CDR1 and CDR2 sequences are LGHNA and YNFKEQ. This CDR3 is built from 13 residues. V lost 0 bases, J lost 6 bases, and 9 bases lay in between. This table comes from immunoSEQ multiplex PCR, and its TCRdb copy is limited to in-frame clones, with some not included. The profile shows approximately 15,000 clones, 80% to 95% of them singletons. The chain couples TRBV4-2 to TRBJ2-7; no definite D call. The source of this sequence is an adult with an advanced solid tumor such as melanoma, head and neck, liver or kidney cancer. Here the sequenced sample was CD4+ or CD8+ T cells sorted from blood, taken in a trial of the OX40 agonist ivuxolimab. This CDR3 reads CASSQDPPGEQYF. CDR3 nucleotides: TGTGCCAGCAGCCAAGATCCCCCTGGCGAGCAGTACTTC.